This T cell receptor (beta chain) came from a study of blood T cell repertoires in COVID-19. Study overall: Spain, Italy and the United States supplied samples that represented acute and convalescent COVID-19. The analysed material was cDNA or gDNA that came from T cells, B-cell-depleted T cells, or PBMCs.

In the authors' methods: Estimated nucleated cell counts came from reference gene primer amplification. The method was immunoSEQ multiplex PCR; TCRdb's version includes in-frame clones alone and lacks a portion of them. That table gives V, J and clone size, and the DNA gave D and trimming. Of about 190,000 clones in the sample, 90% were seen once. CDR1 and CDR2 (germline): SGHRS, YFSETQ. The CDR3 spans 14 residues. V dropped 4 bases and J dropped 3; count of bases not matched to a gene: 3. This sequence was found in a man over 45 with acute or convalescent COVID-19. The sequenced sample consisted of peripheral blood. The V and J genes are TRBV5-1 and TRBJ2-3; 9 bases are a match to TRBD2. This CDR3 is CASSRTSGTDTQYF. The CDR3 DNA sequence: TGCGCCAGCAGCCGCACTAGCGGGACAGATACGCAGTATTTT. Full variable domain (outside the CDR3, taken from reference TRBV5-1 and TRBJ2-3): KAGVTQTPRYLIKTRGQQVTLSCSPISGHRSVSWYQQTPGQGLQFLFEYFSETQRNKGNFPGRFSGRQFSNSRSEMNVSTLELGDSALYLCASSRTSGTDTQYFGPGTRLTVL.